The T cell receptor (beta chain) described here comes from a study of T cell clones after liver transplantation. Study overall: Patients counted as tolerant after at least one year off all immunosuppression, enzymes not exceeding twice normal. Draws occurred before transplant, before withdrawal, and after complete or failed withdrawal.

This CDR3 has 16 amino acids. Looked up from germline, CDR1 is MDHEN and CDR2 is SYDVKM. V lost 6 bases, J lost 4 bases, and 16 bases lay in between. TCRdb keeps only in-frame clones here, not all; method: immunoSEQ multiplex PCR. The table includes more than 95,000 clones, approximately 85% detected once. This receptor was obtained from a human donor who received a liver transplant. The specimen was CD4+ T cells from blood, collected before liver transplant. V gene TRBV28 combines with J gene TRBJ2-6; possible D gene TRBD1, 5 bases. The CDR3 DNA is TGTGCCAGCAGCTGGACACCCCCTTTGGGGGCCAACGTCCTGACTTTC. Translation: CASSWTPPLGANVLTF.